This T cell receptor beta chain originates from a study of cytomegalovirus exposure and HLA in healthy donors. Study-level findings and limits: In a later analysis, V- and J-gene trimming of beta chains associated with a DCLRE1C missense variant, replicated independently. Roughly uniform depth of sequencing across donors was assumed in presence/absence analyses. Fewer N-insertions than the approximately 610-donor mean were reportedly shown by an Asian-associated ancestry cluster in a later analysis. Using a false discovery rate of 0.05, a later analysis showed that approximately 18,000 TCR beta sequences were associated with HLA alleles.

Comment on this clone: No antigen is known for it.

Primers for the PCR totalled 60 Vbeta and 13 Jbeta. Repertoires were generated with immunoSEQ multiplex PCR, while TCRdb's copy carries only in-frame clones and drops some. The sample lists roughly 180,000 clones, approximately 78% occurring once. The CDR3 has 11 amino acids. V was trimmed by 8 bases and J by 10 bases, leaving 14 bases between them. Germline values: CDR1 MNHNY, CDR2 SVGAGI (reference sequence). The sequence was collected from a male donor in good health and CMV-seronegative. The sequenced sample consisted of PBMCs. V and J are TRBV6-6 and TRBJ1-1; D uncertain. The CDR3 DNA follows: TGTGCCAGCCGACGGGATCGAACAGCTTTCTTT. Protein: CASRRDRTAFF.